A single T cell receptor (beta chain) is shown here with its context. The entry originates in a study of blood T cell repertoires in COVID-19. At the level of the study: Donors in the United States, Italy and Spain gave samples during acute or convalescent COVID-19. PBMCs, B-cell-depleted T cells, or T cells provided the cDNA or gDNA that made up the material.

This CDR3 has 12 residues. In germline, CDR1 is SEHNR, CDR2 FQNEAQ (reference sequence). Trimming cost V 5 bases and J 8 bases, with 9 bases left between them. TCRdb keeps only in-frame clones here, not all; method: immunoSEQ multiplex PCR. The data show approximately 210,000 clones, 75% to 90% seen once. This TCR derives from a woman in her 70s with active or convalescent COVID-19. The V call is TRBV7-9, the J call TRBJ1-4, with D perhaps matching TRBD1 (5 bases). Sequencing was carried out using peripheral blood. The CDR3, as DNA: TGTGCCAGCAGCACTCGACAGGAAAAACTGTTTTTT. Translation: CASSTRQEKLFF.